Following are 21 T cell receptor beta chains from one sample sequenced in a study of technical replicates of blood from several donors. Only in-frame clones appear in the TCRdb table, and some are missing; sequencing was by immunoSEQ multiplex PCR. The table includes approximately 50,000 clones, around 96% detected once. The sample taken for sequencing was T cells isolated from PBMCs. All receptors come from a human donor in good health.

The genes are TRBV19 and TRBJ1-5; 11 bases align to TRBD1. The trim removed 5 bases at V and 6 bases at J, leaving 3 bases unmatched. This CDR3 contains 14 residues. Germline assignment: CDR1 LNHDA and CDR2 SQIVND (reference sequence). In nucleotides, the CDR3 is TGTGCCAGTAGTGGGACAGGGGGGAGTCAGCCCCAGCATTTT. Residues: CASSGTGGSQPQHF.

The chain carries TRBV5-4 and TRBJ2-5, with D possibly being TRBD1 (5 bases). V lost 0 bases and J lost 2, with 5 bases in between. CDR3 size: 13 residues. Germline values: CDR1 SGHNT, CDR2 YYREEE (reference sequence). The CDR3 DNA is TGTGCCAGCAGCTTGGACAGGCAAGAGACCCAGTACTTC. Its protein is CASSLDRQETQYF.

The chain combines TRBV9 with TRBJ1-4; tentative D call: TRBD1 (6 bases). Germline V gene lookup returns CDR1 SGDLS and CDR2 YYNGEE. The CDR3 has 14 residues. The ends were cut back, 3 bases at V and 5 bases at J, with 11 bases in the middle. Here the CDR3 reads CASSEGDPNEKLFF. CDR3 nucleotide sequence: TGTGCCAGCAGCGAGGGGGACCCAAATGAAAAACTGTTTTTT.

The chain joins TRBV6-5 to TRBJ1-1; TRBD1 matches 7 bases. Germline values: CDR1 MNHEY, CDR2 SVGAGI. CDR3 size: 13 residues. Unmatched junction bases numbered 3, after V lost 6 bases and J lost 2 bases. In DNA form, the CDR3 reads TGTGCCAGCAGGGGGACAGCTAACACTGAAGCTTTCTTT. Its protein is CASRGTANTEAFF.

The V call is TRBV14, the J call TRBJ2-1; the D is unclear. Germline V gives CDR1 SGHDN, CDR2 FVKESK. This CDR3 comprises 14 residues. Trimming removed 6 bases from V and 0 bases from J, with 9 bases in between. The CDR3 is CASRPTGSYNEQFF. CDR3 DNA: TGTGCCAGCAGGCCGACTGGCTCCTACAATGAGCAGTTCTTC.

The chain has TRBV21-1 and TRBJ2-7; the DNA was not used to check the table's D call, TRBD1. TRBV21-1 is labeled a pseudogene. The CDR3 is 13 amino acids. The CDR3 DNA follows: TGTGCCAGCAGCACTAGGGGCGGATACGAGCAGTACTTC. Its protein product is CASSTRGGYEQYF.

This clone was counted once. The chain links TRBV4-1 to TRBJ1-1; no definite D call. The length of the CDR3 is 14 residues. Germline assignment: CDR1 MGHRA and CDR2 YSYEKL. Trimming removed 0 bases at V and 6 bases at J, with 11 bases between. The CDR3 coding sequence is TGCGCCAGCAGCCAAGATCCCCCGGGATCTGAAGCTTTCTTT. Translated, it gives CASSQDPPGSEAFF.

This chain uses TRBV29-1 with TRBJ1-4; D perhaps matches TRBD1 (5 bases). V lost 3 bases and J lost 5, with 13 bases in between. There are 14 residues in the CDR3. CDR1 is SQVTM and CDR2 is ANQGSEA in the germline V gene. This CDR3 is CSVEGGLTNEKLFF. CDR3 coding DNA: TGCAGCGTTGAGGGGGGACTGACAAATGAAAAACTGTTTTTT.

This clone has just a few counts. The chain couples TRBV11-3 to TRBJ1-1, with D hard to call. V lost 2 bases and J lost 0, with 7 bases in between. This CDR3 has 14 amino acids. CDR1 is SGHNT and CDR2 is YENEEA in the germline V gene. CDR3 nucleotides: TGTGCCAGCAGCTTAACAAGTTTGAACACTGAAGCTTTCTTT. Its translation is CASSLTSLNTEAFF. The variable domain in full, completed from reference TRBV11-3 and TRBJ1-1, reads EAGVVQSPRYKIIEKKQPVAFWCNPISGHNTLYWYLQNLGQGPELLIRYENEEAVDDSQLPKDRFSAERLKGVDSTLKIQPAELGDSAVYLCASSLTSLNTEAFFGQGTRLTVV.

The V call is TRBV30, the J call TRBJ1-1; TRBD1 aligns across 7 bases. Looked up from germline, CDR1 is GTSNPN and CDR2 is SVGIG (reference sequence). The CDR3 extends over 13 amino acids. With 1 base clipped from V and 3 bases from J, the junction kept 2 bases outside the gene matches. CDR3 residues: CAWSDRGDTEAFF. The CDR3 DNA is TGTGCCTGGAGTGACAGGGGAGACACTGAAGCTTTCTTT.

The J gene is TRBJ2-7, the V gene TRBV5-1; 16 nucleotides match TRBD2. This CDR3 spans 16 amino acids. Germline loops: CDR1 SGHRS, CDR2 YFSETQ. Trimming took 4 bases from V and 1 from J; bases not matched to a gene: 2. The CDR3 DNA reads TGCGCCAGCAGCGAGGGACTAGCGGGAGGGTCCTACGAGCAGTACTTC. Protein sequence: CASSEGLAGGSYEQYF.

CDR3 DNA sequence: TGTGCCAGCAGCCTCGGACAGGGGACAGATACGCAGTATTTT. This encodes CASSLGQGTDTQYF. The chain combines TRBV14 with TRBJ2-3, with 9 bases identical to TRBD1. Germline CDR1 is SGHDN and CDR2 is FVKESK. With 4 bases clipped from V and 3 bases from J, the junction kept 2 bases outside the gene matches. The CDR3 has 14 residues.

The chain couples TRBV7-3 to TRBJ2-1; 8 bases agree with TRBD2. Unmatched junction bases numbered 2, after V lost 3 bases and J lost 1 base. In germline, CDR1 is SGHTA, CDR2 FQGTGA. The CDR3 is 15 amino acids. The CDR3 sequence is CASSFSGTSYNEQFF. The CDR3 DNA reads as TGTGCCAGCAGCTTTAGCGGGACTTCCTACAATGAGCAGTTCTTC.

The V call is TRBV4-1, the J call TRBJ1-5, with D perhaps matching TRBD1 (5 bases). V was trimmed by 0 bases and J by 4 bases, leaving 10 bases between them. The germline gives CDR1 MGHRA, CDR2 YSYEKL. There are 15 residues in the CDR3. The CDR3 protein is CASSQDGGGNQPQHF. DNA of the CDR3: TGCGCCAGCAGCCAAGACGGGGGGGGGAATCAGCCCCAGCATTTT.

V and J are TRBV6-6 and TRBJ1-5; 7 bases match TRBD1. V lost 2 bases to trimming and J lost 8 bases; unmatched junction nucleotides: 6. The CDR3 runs to 14 residues. Germline V gene lookup returns CDR1 MNHNY and CDR2 SVGAGI (reference sequence). The CDR3 sequence is CASSYTGALEPQHF. In nucleotides, the CDR3 is TGTGCCAGCAGTTACACAGGGGCATTGGAGCCCCAGCATTTT.

The gene calls are TRBV2 and TRBJ1-1; D call uncertain. The CDR3 sequence is 11 residues long. The germline V gene has CDR1 SNHLY and CDR2 FYNNEI. Trimming took 5 bases from V and 3 from J, leaving 4 bases between them. CDR3: CASSFYTEAFF. CDR3 sequence (DNA): TGTGCCAGCAGTTTCTACACTGAAGCTTTCTTT.

V usage is TRBV5-4 and J usage is TRBJ2-3, with TRBD2 matching 10 bases. Germline V CDR1 and CDR2: SGHNT, YYREEE (reference sequence). There are 16 residues in the CDR3. V gave up 0 bases and J gave up 3 bases; unmatched junction bases: 4. As DNA, the CDR3 is TGTGCCAGCAGCTTGGGTAGGACTAGCGGAACAGATACGCAGTATTTT. This translates into CASSLGRTSGTDTQYF.

J is TRBJ1-1 and V is TRBV6-4; 10 nucleotides line up with TRBD1. The CDR3 length is 18 residues. The germline V gene has CDR1 MRHNA and CDR2 SNTAGT. The trim removed 2 bases at V and 5 bases at J, leaving 14 bases unmatched. Written as DNA, the CDR3 is TGTGCCAGCAGTGACAGAGGGACAGGGGTCGGTGAATTAACTGAAGCTTTCTTT. This gives the protein CASSDRGTGVGELTEAFF.

This clone was observed a single time. The V call is TRBV2, the J call TRBJ1-2; perhaps TRBD1 as D (6 bases). V dropped 4 bases and J dropped 5 bases, with 20 bases sitting between them. The germline V gene has CDR1 SNHLY and CDR2 FYNNEI. This CDR3 region has 16 residues. This CDR3 reads CASSGQAVSHLYGYTF. CDR3 DNA sequence: TGTGCCAGCAGTGGACAGGCTGTCTCCCACCTTTATGGCTACACCTTC.

The chain uses TRBV9 and TRBJ2-7; TRBD2 agrees at 12 bases. CDR3 size: 18 residues. J lost 3 bases, V lost 4 bases, and 14 bases had no gene match. CDR1 is SGDLS and CDR2 is YYNGEE in the germline V gene. The CDR3 nucleotides are TGTGCCAGCAGCTCCCCAAACCTCGGGACTAGCGGGTTCTACGAGCAGTACTTC. Its protein product is CASSSPNLGTSGFYEQYF.

The gene calls are TRBV4-1 and TRBJ2-5, with TRBD2 identical over 7 bases. V dropped 3 bases and J dropped 1; count of bases not matched to a gene: 5. Germline lookup yields CDR1 MGHRA and CDR2 YSYEKL. The CDR3 extends over 15 amino acids. CDR3 nucleotides: TGCGCCAGCAGCCAGGATCCTAGCGGCCAAGAGACCCAGTACTTC. This translates into CASSQDPSGQETQYF.